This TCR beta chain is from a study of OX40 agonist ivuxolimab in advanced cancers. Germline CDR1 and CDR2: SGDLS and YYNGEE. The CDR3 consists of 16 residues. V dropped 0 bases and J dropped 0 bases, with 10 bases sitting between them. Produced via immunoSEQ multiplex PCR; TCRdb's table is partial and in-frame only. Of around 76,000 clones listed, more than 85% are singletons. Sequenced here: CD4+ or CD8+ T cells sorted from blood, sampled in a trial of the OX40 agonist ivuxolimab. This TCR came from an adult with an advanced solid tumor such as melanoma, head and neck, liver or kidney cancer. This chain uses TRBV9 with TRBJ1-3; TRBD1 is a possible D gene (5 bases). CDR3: CASSVAGANSGNTIYF. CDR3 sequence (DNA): TGTGCCAGCAGCGTAGCCGGGGCAAACTCTGGAAACACCATATATTTT.